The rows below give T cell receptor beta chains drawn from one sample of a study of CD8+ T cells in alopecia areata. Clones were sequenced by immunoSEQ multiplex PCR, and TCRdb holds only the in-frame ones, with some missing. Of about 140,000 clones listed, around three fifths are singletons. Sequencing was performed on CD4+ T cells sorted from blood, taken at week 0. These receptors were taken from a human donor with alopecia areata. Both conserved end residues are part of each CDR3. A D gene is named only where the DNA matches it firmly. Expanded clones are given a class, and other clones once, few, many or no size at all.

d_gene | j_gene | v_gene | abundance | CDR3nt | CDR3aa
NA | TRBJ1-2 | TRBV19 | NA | TGTGCCAGTAGTAAACTTTTGGGACAAAGTTATGGCTACACCTTC | CASSKLLGQSYGYTF
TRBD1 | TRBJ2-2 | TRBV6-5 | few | TGTGCCAGCAGTTACTCAGGGACAGAGAACACCGGGGAGCTGTTTTTT | CASSYSGTENTGELFF
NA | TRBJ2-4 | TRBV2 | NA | TGTGCCAGCAGCGTTGACAGGTTACTAGCCAAAAACATTCAGTACTTC | CASSVDRLLAKNIQYF
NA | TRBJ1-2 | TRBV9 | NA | TGTGCCAGCAGCGTATCGGGGTATGGCTACACCTTC | CASSVSGYGYTF
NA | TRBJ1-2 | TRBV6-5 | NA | TGTGCCAGCAGTTACTCGATTGGTTACGGCTACACCTTC | CASSYSIGYGYTF
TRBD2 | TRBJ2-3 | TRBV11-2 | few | TGTGCCAGCAGTTATAGCGGGGGCCTTGCAGATACGCAGTATTTT | CASSYSGGLADTQYF
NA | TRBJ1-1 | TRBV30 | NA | TGTGCCTGGAGTGTGTTGGGTTACGGTGAAGCTTTCTTT | CAWSVLGYGEAFF
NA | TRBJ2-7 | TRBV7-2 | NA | TGTGCCAGCAGCCGGGGACGGCTAATGTACGAGCAGTACTTC | CASSRGRLMYEQYF
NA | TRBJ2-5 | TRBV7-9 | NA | TGTGCCAGCAGGGCTAACGGGGGGCCCGCAGAGACCCAGTACTTC | CASRANGGPAETQYF
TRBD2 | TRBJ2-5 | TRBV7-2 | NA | TGTGCCAGCAGCTTAGTGGCGGGGGTACAAGAGACCCAGTACTTC | CASSLVAGVQETQYF
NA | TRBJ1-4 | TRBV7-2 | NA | TGTGCCAGCAGCTTAGAACAGACTAATGAAAAACTGTTTTTT | CASSLEQTNEKLFF
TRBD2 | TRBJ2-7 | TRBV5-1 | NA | TGCGCCAGCAGCTCCCTAGCGGGGGACTCCTACGAGCAGTACTTC | CASSSLAGDSYEQYF
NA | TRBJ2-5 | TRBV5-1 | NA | TGCGCCAGCAGCACCGGACATCGTAAAGAGACCCAGTACTTC | CASSTGHRKETQYF
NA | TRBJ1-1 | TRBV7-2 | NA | TGTGCCAGCAGCTTAGGTTGGGGGCTGAACACTGAAGCTTTCTTT | CASSLGWGLNTEAFF
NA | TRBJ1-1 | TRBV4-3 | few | TGCGCCAGCAGCCAAGAATGGTTGCCGGGCCTACGTTCGGTTACTGAAGCTTTCTTT | CASSQEWLPGLRSVTEAFF
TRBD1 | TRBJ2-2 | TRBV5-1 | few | TGCGCCAGCAGCTTGGACAGGGGGAAGCTGTTTTTT | CASSLDRGKLFF
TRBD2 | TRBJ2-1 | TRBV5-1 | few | TGCGCCAGCAAGCGGGTCGGGACTATTAACAATGAGCAGTTCTTC | CASKRVGTINNEQFF
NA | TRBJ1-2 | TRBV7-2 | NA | TGTGCCAGCAGCTTAGTCGGGGGGCTTAACTATGGCTACACCTTC | CASSLVGGLNYGYTF
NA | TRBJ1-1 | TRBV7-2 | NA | TGTGCCAGCAGCCTCAGCGCTAGGGGTAAAGCTTTCTTT | CASSLSARGKAFF
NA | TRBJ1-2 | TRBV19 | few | TGTGCCAGTAGTATAAGCCAGGGCGCATATGGCTACACCTTC | CASSISQGAYGYTF
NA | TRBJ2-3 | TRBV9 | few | TGTGCCAGCAGCGTAGCGGGGGGCCACACAGATACGCAGTATTTT | CASSVAGGHTDTQYF
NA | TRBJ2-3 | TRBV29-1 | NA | TGCAGCGTGTGGTTGGGCTCAGATACGCAGTATTTT | CSVWLGSDTQYF
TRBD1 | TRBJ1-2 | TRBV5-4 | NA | TGTGCCAGCAGCGGGACAGGGGGCTCGTTCTATGGCTACACCTTC | CASSGTGGSFYGYTF
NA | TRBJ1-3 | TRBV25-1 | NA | TGTGCCAGTGAAACTTCTGGAAACACCATATATTTT | CASETSGNTIYF
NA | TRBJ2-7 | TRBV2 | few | TGTGCCAGCAGTTCGAGGGGGGCCGTCATTGAGCAGTACTTC | CASSSRGAVIEQYF
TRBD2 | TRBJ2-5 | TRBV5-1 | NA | TGCGCCAGCAGCCTCCAGACTAGCGGGGGACGGGAGACCCAGTACTTC | CASSLQTSGGRETQYF
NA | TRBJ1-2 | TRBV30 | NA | TGTGCCTGGAGGGGGGGAGGCTATGGCTACACCTTC | CAWRGGGYGYTF
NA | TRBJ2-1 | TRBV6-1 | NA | TGTGCCAGCAGTGAACTGGGGGGCCGTATTAATGAGCAGTTCTTC | CASSELGGRINEQFF
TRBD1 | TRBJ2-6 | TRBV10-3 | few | TGTGCCATCAGAGGCAGAACAGGGGCCGGGGCCAACGTCCTGACTTTC | CAIRGRTGAGANVLTF
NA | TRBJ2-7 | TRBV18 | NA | TGTGCCAGCTCACCACGAGAGGAATCCTACGAGCAGTACTTC | CASSPREESYEQYF
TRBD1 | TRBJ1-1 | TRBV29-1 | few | TGCAGCGTCAACAGGGGGCCGAACACTGAAGCTTTCTTT | CSVNRGPNTEAFF
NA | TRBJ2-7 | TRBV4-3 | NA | TGCGCCAGCAGCCAAGCGTCGGGCAATTCCTACGAGCAGTACTTC | CASSQASGNSYEQYF
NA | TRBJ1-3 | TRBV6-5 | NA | TGTGCCAGCAGCCAACAAGCTGGAAACACCATATATTTT | CASSQQAGNTIYF
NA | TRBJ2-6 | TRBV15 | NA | TGTGCCACCAGCGGAGGGAGAGGTGGGGCCAACGTCCTGACTTTC | CATSGGRGGANVLTF
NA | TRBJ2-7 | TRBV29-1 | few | TGCAGCGTTGAAGAATCAGGATACGAGCAGTACTTC | CSVEESGYEQYF
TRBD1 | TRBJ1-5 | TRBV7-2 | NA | TGTGCCAGCAGCTTCACAGGGGATCAGCCCCAGCATTTT | CASSFTGDQPQHF
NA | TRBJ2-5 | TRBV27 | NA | TGTGCCAGCTCGTTATCATCCAAAGAGACCCAGTACTTC | CASSLSSKETQYF
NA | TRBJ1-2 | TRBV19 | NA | TGTGCCAGCACCGATTGGTTGGACTATGGCTACACCTTC | CASTDWLDYGYTF
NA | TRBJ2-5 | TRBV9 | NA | TGTGCCAGCAGCGTAGGGTCGCTAGCCCACCAAGAGACCCAGTACTTC | CASSVGSLAHQETQYF
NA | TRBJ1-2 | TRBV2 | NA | TGTGCCAGCAGTGGGGAGGCAGCGGGAGCCCCAGGCGCCGGCTACACCTTC | CASSGEAAGAPGAGYTF
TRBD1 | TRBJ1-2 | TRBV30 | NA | TGTGCCTGGAGTAAAGGGGGCCACTATGGCTACACCTTC | CAWSKGGHYGYTF
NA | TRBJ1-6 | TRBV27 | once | TGTGCCAGCAGGACATCGACGGATCTCTATAATTCACCCCTCCACTTT | CASRTSTDLYNSPLHF